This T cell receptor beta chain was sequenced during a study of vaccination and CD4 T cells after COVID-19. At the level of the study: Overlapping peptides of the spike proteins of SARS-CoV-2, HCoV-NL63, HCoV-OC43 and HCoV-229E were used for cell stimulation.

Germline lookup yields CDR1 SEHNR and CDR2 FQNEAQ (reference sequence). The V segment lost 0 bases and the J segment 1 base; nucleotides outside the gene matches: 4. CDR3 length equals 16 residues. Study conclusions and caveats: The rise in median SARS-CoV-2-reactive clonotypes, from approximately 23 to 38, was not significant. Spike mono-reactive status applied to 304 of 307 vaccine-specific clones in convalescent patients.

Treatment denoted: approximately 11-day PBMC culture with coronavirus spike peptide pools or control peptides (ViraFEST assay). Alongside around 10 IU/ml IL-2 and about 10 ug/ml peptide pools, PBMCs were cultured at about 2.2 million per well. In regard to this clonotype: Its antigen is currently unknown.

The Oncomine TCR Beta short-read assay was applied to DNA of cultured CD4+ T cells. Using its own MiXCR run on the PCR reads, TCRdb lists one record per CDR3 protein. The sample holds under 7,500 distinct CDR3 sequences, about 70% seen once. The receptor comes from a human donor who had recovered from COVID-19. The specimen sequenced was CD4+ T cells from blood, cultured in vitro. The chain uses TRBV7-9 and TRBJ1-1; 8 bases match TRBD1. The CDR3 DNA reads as TGTGCCAGCAGCTTAGCCCGGACAGGGCAGAACACTGAAGCTTTCTTT. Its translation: CASSLARTGQNTEAFF.